Here is one T cell receptor beta chain with its context. Antigen: not known. Generated by immunoSEQ multiplex PCR, the TCRdb table keeps only in-frame clones and is missing some. Found here are roughly 50,000 clones, approximately 91% of them singletons; the top ten hold 5.3%. The data derive from a study of T cell responses to AZD1222 COVID-19 vaccine. General study results and limits: Only 5 or 6 people who got AZD1222 tested seropositive at baseline. After two AZD1222 doses, spike-specific TCR breadth and depth rose versus day 0.

J was trimmed by 5 bases and V by 1 base; bases with no gene match: 4. The germline gives CDR1 MNHNS, CDR2 SASEGT. CDR3 size: 16 residues. The sample in question was peripheral blood, obtained 28 days after the second AZD1222 dose. The clonotype was recovered from an adult who received the AZD1222 COVID-19 vaccine. The chain links TRBV6-1 to TRBJ2-2; 10 nucleotides align to TRBD2. The CDR3 sequence: CASSEVAGGDTGELFF. The DNA for the CDR3 is TGTGCCAGCAGTGAAGTAGCGGGAGGAGATACCGGGGAGCTGTTTTTT.